This entry describes one T cell receptor (beta chain). The sample comes from a study of T cell repertoires in cytomegalovirus infection. Study as a whole: A matching HLA type, together with CMV infection, was signaled by public TCR beta signatures.

CDR1 and CDR2 (germline): DFQATT, SNEGSKA (reference sequence). The V and J ends lost 4 bases and 9 bases, in that order; junction bases with no gene match: 7. There are 15 residues in the CDR3. TCRdb reanalysed the reads using MiXCR and keeps one entry per CDR3 protein. The data contain more than 400,000 distinct CDR3 sequences, around a quarter of them seen just once; the ten biggest clones take up less than 15%. The sequencing sample was made of PBMCs. The V gene is TRBV20-1, the J gene TRBJ2-1; 15 bases are a match to TRBD2. The origin of this receptor is a human donor in good health (CMV status not recorded). Some clones in this sample may be carry-over from other donors' samples. The CDR3 loop is CSATPGTSGRREQFF. The CDR3 coding sequence is TGCAGTGCTACCCCGGGGACTAGCGGGAGGCGTGAGCAGTTCTTC.